The text below deals with one TCR beta chain. Its target is not known. A much larger clone lies one base from this, so it may be a read error. Breast cancer patients provided tissue from their axillary draining lymph nodes. TCRdb re-called the multiplex PCR reads with MiXCR, one entry per CDR3 protein. The sample consists of under 150,000 distinct CDR3 sequences, around 20% of them appearing once. The data were obtained in a study of breast tumors, draining lymph nodes, adjacent tissues. Study-wide points: Tumor repertoires ranked between lymph nodes and nontumor tissue in diversity, with V and J gene preferences. Most tumor T cells seemingly derive from lymph node, then expand in tumor.

The specimen was axillary lymph node tissue. The source of this sequence is a female donor with breast cancer. Some clones in this sample may be carry-over from other donors' samples.

The CDR3 is CASSESREQYF. CDR3 nucleotide sequence: TGTGCCAGCAGTGAGTCCAGGGAGCAGTACTTC. J is TRBJ2-7 and V is TRBV2; D call uncertain. CDR1 SNHLY and CDR2 FYNNEI come from the germline V gene. Deletions cut 3 bases from V and 7 bases from J, with 7 bases between. The length of the CDR3 is 11 residues.